This TCR beta chain was profiled in a study of cytotoxic CD8 clonotypes in ibrutinib-treated CLL. The study's findings and limits: Clonality increased at ibrutinib response, then returned toward baseline at progression.

The table lists this clone with a count of one. No antigen is known for it. Generated by immunoSEQ multiplex PCR, the TCRdb table keeps only in-frame clones and is missing some. The table records approximately 70,000 clones, around nine tenths of them present only once. With 3 bases removed from V and 5 bases from J, the gap between germline ends came to 13 bases. The CDR3 is 14 amino acids. Material: PBMCs, obtained after 12 months of ibrutinib treatment. The gene calls are TRBV23-1 and TRBJ1-1; D may be TRBD1 (6 bases). TRBV23-1 is an open reading frame, and its role is uncertain. The sequence came from a human donor with chronic lymphocytic leukemia. The CDR3 loop is CASSHYREGTEAFF. CDR3 bases: TGCGCCAGCAGTCATTACAGGGAGGGGACTGAAGCTTTCTTT.